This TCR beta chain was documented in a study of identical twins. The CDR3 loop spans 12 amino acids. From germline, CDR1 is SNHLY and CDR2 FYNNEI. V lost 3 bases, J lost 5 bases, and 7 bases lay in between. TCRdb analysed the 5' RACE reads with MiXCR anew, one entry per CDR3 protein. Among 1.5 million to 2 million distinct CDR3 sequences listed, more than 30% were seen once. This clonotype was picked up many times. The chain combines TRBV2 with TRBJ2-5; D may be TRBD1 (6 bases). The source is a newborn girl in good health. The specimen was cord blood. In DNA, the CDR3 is TGTGCCAGCAGTGATGACAGGGAGACCCAGTACTTC. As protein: CASSDDRETQYF.